Described below is a single TCR beta chain sequence and its context. TCRdb recomputed calls from the reads with MiXCR, one row per CDR3 protein. The sample carries more than 400,000 distinct CDR3 sequences, more than 25% recorded once. The data were obtained in a study of T cell repertoires in cytomegalovirus infection. Study at large: CMV infection together with matching HLA type was indicated by public TCR beta signatures.

The CDR3 spans 14 residues. Germline CDR1 SGHAT, CDR2 FQNNGV. Trimming shortened V by 5 bases and J by 7 bases, and 15 bases separated the two germline ends. The chain joins TRBV11-2 to TRBJ2-1; weak D call: TRBD2 (5 bases). Sequencing was performed on PBMCs. This sequence originates from a human donor in good health (CMV status not recorded). Some clones in this sample may be carry-over from other donors' samples. CDR3: CASSPIGGWNEQFF. CDR3 DNA: TGTGCCAGCAGCCCCATCGGCGGGTGGAATGAGCAGTTCTTC.